The text below deals with one TCR beta chain. Its antigen is currently unknown. Other DNA sequences in the sample encode the same CDR3. CDR3 size: 14 residues. J was trimmed by 0 bases and V by 2 bases; bases with no gene match: 2. In germline, CDR1 is SGDLS, CDR2 YYNGEE. The data belong to a study of shared clonotypes between healthy human individuals. Every immunoSEQ plate was one replicate of a subset's evenly spread DNA. Data came from immunoSEQ multiplex PCR; TCRdb stores just in-frame clones and leaves some out. The table lists 2 million to 3 million clones, roughly 93% of them singletons, with about 0.38% in the top ten. The study, taken as a whole, reports: Tissue TCR repertoires likely differ from these blood-only repertoires.

V is TRBV9 and J is TRBJ2-7; 7 nucleotides match TRBD2. The clonotype originates from a man between 18 and 35 years old in good health. Some clones in this sample may be carry-over from other donors' samples. Source material: naive CD4+ T cells from PBMCs. As for subset: CD45RA+ positively selected. In DNA form, the CDR3 reads TGTGCCAGCAGCGTGGCTAGCGGCTCCTACGAGCAGTACTTC. It codes for CASSVASGSYEQYF.